These T cell receptor beta chains were read from a single sample in a study of patients and donors after allogeneic stem cell transplantation. One entry per CDR3 protein results from TCRdb running MiXCR on the RT-PCR reads. The table shows 150,000 or so distinct CDR3 sequences, with approximately 22% occurring only once. Sequencing was carried out using blood, either unsorted or a sorted T cell fraction (not recorded which). The receptors were sampled from a human donor who was either an allogeneic HSCT recipient or a stem cell or donor lymphocyte infusion donor (not recorded which). It is not recorded whose cells these are; they may come from a transplant donor. CDR3s include the opening cysteine and the closing phenylalanine or tryptophan. The D gene is left open where the match is weak. Part of the rows lack a size; the others show once, few, many or a class for expanded clones.

d_call	v_call	j_call	cdr3_length	clone_size	cdr3_nt	cdr3_aa
.	TRBV9	TRBJ2-7	13	.	TGTGCCAGCAGCGTACGACTAGAAAGTTATCAGTACTTC	CASSVRLESYQYF
TRBD2	TRBV12-3/TRBV12-4	TRBJ2-3	17	few	TGTGCCAGCAGTCCCAGACTAGCGGGGGCGAGCACAGATACGCAGTATTTT	CASSPRLAGASTDTQYF
.	TRBV5-1	TRBJ1-1	13	.	TGCGCCAGCAGCTTGGACAGCCCGACTGAAGCTTTCTTT	CASSLDSPTEAFF
.	TRBV7-9	TRBJ2-5	12	few	TGTGCCAGCAGCAACAGGGAAGAGACCCAGTACTTC	CASSNREETQYF
.	TRBV5-1	TRBJ2-4	15	few	TGCGCCTGGCATAGCAGGGTAAACGCCAAAAACATTCAGTACTTC	CAWHSRVNAKNIQYF
TRBD1	TRBV9	TRBJ1-2	12	.	TGTGCCAGCAGTGGGACAGGGGTCGGCTACACCTTC	CASSGTGVGYTF
.	TRBV5-1	TRBJ2-3	13	.	TGCGCCAGCAGCGCCTGGTCGACAGATACGCAGTATTTT	CASSAWSTDTQYF
.	TRBV4-1	TRBJ2-1	13	few	TGCGCCAGCAGCCAAGATCAACTAGCTAAGCAGTTCTTC	CASSQDQLAKQFF
.	TRBV27	TRBJ2-1	15	.	TGTGCCAGCAGTCCAAGACTCCCCTCCTACAATGAGCAGTTCTTC	CASSPRLPSYNEQFF
.	TRBV20-1	TRBJ1-2	16	.	TGCAGTGCTAGACCCCCGATCGGGGTGGGTCCCTATGGCTACACCTTC	CSARPPIGVGPYGYTF
TRBD2	TRBV11-3	TRBJ2-1	19	.	TGTGCCAGCAGCTTAGATCTAACTAGCGGGAGACATTCAGGCTTTGAGCAGTTCTTC	CASSLDLTSGRHSGFEQFF
TRBD1	TRBV12-3/TRBV12-4	TRBJ2-5	15	few	TGTGCCAGCAGCCCCTCCGGACAGGAGGAAGAGACCCAGTACTTC	CASSPSGQEEETQYF
.	TRBV29-1	TRBJ1-2	13	few	TGCAGCGTTGCCGTAGAAGGGAACGATGGCTACACCTTC	CSVAVEGNDGYTF
.	TRBV5-6	TRBJ2-1	15	.	TGTGCCAGCACCCACAAGGTTTACTCCTACAATGAGCAGTTCTTC	CASTHKVYSYNEQFF
.	TRBV5-1	TRBJ1-2	12	few	TGCGCCAGCAGCTTACGGTGGGGTGGCTACACCTTC	CASSLRWGGYTF
.	TRBV5-1	TRBJ1-3	15	.	TGCGCCAGCAGCTTGGCCGGGGTTTGGGGAAACACCATATATTTT	CASSLAGVWGNTIYF
.	TRBV5-4	TRBJ2-2	16	.	TGTGCCAGCAGCCCTGGTCCCGGACTGAACACCGGGGAGCTGTTTTTT	CASSPGPGLNTGELFF
.	TRBV5-1	TRBJ2-5	13	.	TGCGCCAGCAGCCCTATGGGGGGTGAGACCCAGTACTTC	CASSPMGGETQYF
.	TRBV2	TRBJ2-1	13	few	TGTGCCAGCAGTGAAGCTCCTTACAATGAGCAGTTCTTC	CASSEAPYNEQFF
TRBD1	TRBV5-1	TRBJ2-2	15	.	TGCGCCAGCAGCTCCGACAGGGCGAACACCGGGGAGCTGTTTTTT	CASSSDRANTGELFF
.	TRBV5-6	TRBJ2-2	13	few	TGTGCCAGCAGCTTGGGGCCCACCGGGGAGCTGTTTTTT	CASSLGPTGELFF
.	TRBV29-1	TRBJ2-5	11	.	TGCAGCGTTTACCCCTCGGAGACCCAGTACTTC	CSVYPSETQYF
TRBD1	TRBV9	TRBJ2-2	16	.	TGTGCCAGCAGCCCCCGGGACAGAATGAACACCGGGGAGCTGTTTTTT	CASSPRDRMNTGELFF
TRBD1	TRBV5-1	TRBJ1-1	13	.	TGCGCCAGCAGCGACAGGGGGGTCACTGAAGCTTTCTTT	CASSDRGVTEAFF
TRBD1	TRBV24-1	TRBJ2-7	16	.	TGTGCCACCAACGTGCAGCAAAGACAGGGGGGCTACGAGCAGTACTTC	CATNVQQRQGGYEQYF
.	TRBV12-3/TRBV12-4	TRBJ2-7	12	few	TGTGCCAGCAGTCGGAAGATATACGAGCAGTACTTC	CASSRKIYEQYF
TRBD2	TRBV24-1	TRBJ2-1	15	few	TGTGCCACCAGTGATTCTGGGACTAGCCGCGATGAGCAGTTCTTC	CATSDSGTSRDEQFF
.	TRBV29-1	TRBJ2-2	10	.	TGCAGCGTAAAGACCGGGGAGCTGTTTTTT	CSVKTGELFF
.	TRBV7-2	TRBJ1-6	14	many	TGTGCCAGCAGCTTAACGGCTTCGGAATCACCCCTCCACTTT	CASSLTASESPLHF
TRBD1	TRBV7-8	TRBJ1-1	18	.	TGTGCCAGCAGCCCCCTCGACAGGGGTGCTCCAATGAACACTGAAGCTTTCTTT	CASSPLDRGAPMNTEAFF
.	TRBV20-1	TRBJ2-1	11	few	TGCAGTGCTAGTATGGGGGGTGAGCAGTTCTTC	CSASMGGEQFF
TRBD2	TRBV12-3/TRBV12-4	TRBJ2-3	18	.	TGTGCCAGCAGTTTAGCGCTTCGGGGACTAGTCCACACAGATACGCAGTATTTT	CASSLALRGLVHTDTQYF
.	TRBV11-2	TRBJ1-2	15	few	TGTGCCAGCAGCTTAAGTCCCGGGCTAGATAGAGGCTACACCTTC	CASSLSPGLDRGYTF
.	TRBV7-9	TRBJ2-1	14	few	TGTGCCAGCAGCTTAATGCTCTCCTACAATGAGCAGTTCTTC	CASSLMLSYNEQFF
.	TRBV20-1	TRBJ2-3	12	.	TGCAGTGCTACTACCAGCATAGATACGCAGTATTTT	CSATTSIDTQYF
.	TRBV12-3/TRBV12-4	TRBJ1-1	14	few	TGTGCCAGCAGTTTGGGGGAAGACCCCACGGTGTCTTTCTTT	CASSLGEDPTVSFF
.	TRBV20-1	TRBJ2-3	13	few	TGCAGTGCTAGCCTGGACTACACGGATACGCAGTATTTT	CSASLDYTDTQYF
.	TRBV28	TRBJ2-3	15	.	TGTGCCAGCAGCTTATCTATCCGTTGGACAGATACGCAGTATTTT	CASSLSIRWTDTQYF
.	TRBV10-3	TRBJ1-1	17	few	TGTGCCATCAGTGACCAATCCGGGACGGCGAGGAACACTGAAGCTTTCTTT	CAISDQSGTARNTEAFF
.	TRBV20-1	TRBJ1-1	14	few	TGCAGTGCGCCGACCCCCGAGGCGAACACTGAAGCTTTCTTT	CSAPTPEANTEAFF
TRBD1	TRBV7-2	TRBJ1-1	14	.	TGTGCCAGCAGGGTGGACAGGGTCGTCGCTGAAGCTTTCTTT	CASRVDRVVAEAFF
.	TRBV6-5	TRBJ2-5	15	.	TGTGCCAGCAGCTCACCCGGGACGGTACAAGAGACCCAGTACTTC	CASSSPGTVQETQYF
.	TRBV7-2	TRBJ1-1	14	many	TGTGCCAGCAGCTTAGCGGCGGGGAACACTGAAGCTTTCTTT	CASSLAAGNTEAFF
TRBD1	TRBV10-3	TRBJ2-2	16	.	TGTGCCATCAGGGATGGACAGGGGTTGGTTCGCGGGGAGCTGTTTTTT	CAIRDGQGLVRGELFF
TRBD1	TRBV11-2	TRBJ2-1	12	.	TGTGCCAGCAGCTTAGGGCAGGGGGTACAGTTCTTC	CASSLGQGVQFF
.	TRBV4-3	TRBJ2-7	16	.	TGCGCCAGCAGCCAAGATCCAAGGGAACCCTCCTACGAGCAGTACTTC	CASSQDPREPSYEQYF
.	TRBV5-1	TRBJ1-1	13	.	TGCGCCAGCAGCTCAGTCTCAGGGGTTGAAGCTTTCTTT	CASSSVSGVEAFF